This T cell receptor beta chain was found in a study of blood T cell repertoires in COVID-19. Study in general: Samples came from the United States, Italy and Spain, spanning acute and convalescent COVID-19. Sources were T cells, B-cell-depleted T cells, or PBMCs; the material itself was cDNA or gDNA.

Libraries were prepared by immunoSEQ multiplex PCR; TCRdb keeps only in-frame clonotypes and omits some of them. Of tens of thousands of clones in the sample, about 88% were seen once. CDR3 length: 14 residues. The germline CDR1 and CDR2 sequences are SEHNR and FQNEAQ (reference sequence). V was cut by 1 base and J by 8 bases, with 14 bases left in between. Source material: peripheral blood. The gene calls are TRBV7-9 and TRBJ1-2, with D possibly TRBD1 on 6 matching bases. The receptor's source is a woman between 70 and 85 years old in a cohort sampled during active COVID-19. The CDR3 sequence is CASSLVDRHGGYTF. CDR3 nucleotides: TGTGCCAGCAGCTTAGTCGACAGGCATGGGGGCTACACCTTC. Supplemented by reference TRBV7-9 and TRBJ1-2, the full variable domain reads DTGVSQNPRHKITKRGQNVTFRCDPISEHNRLYWYRQTLGQGPEFLTYFQNEAQLEKSRLLSDRFSAERPKGSFSTLEIQRTEQGDSAMYLCASSLVDRHGGYTFGSGTRLTVV.